This T cell receptor (beta chain) was documented in a study of blood T cell repertoires in COVID-19. Across the whole study: Some COVID-19 samples were acute and others convalescent; all came from the United States, Italy and Spain. From T cells, B-cell-depleted T cells, or PBMCs came the material, which was cDNA or gDNA.

Original processing notes: Counts of nucleated cells, estimated from reference gene primer amplification, were obtained. Clones were read by immunoSEQ multiplex PCR, and TCRdb kept only the in-frame ones, dropping some. Clone size and V and J calls were adopted from that table, with D and trimming inferred from the DNA. The table records about 330,000 clones, approximately 87% of them present only once. V was clipped by 0 bases and J by 2 bases; unmatched bases: 4. CDR1 LGHDT and CDR2 YNNKEL come from the germline V gene (reference sequence). The CDR3 length is 16 residues. This clone appeared a single time.

V usage is TRBV3-1 (or the pseudogene TRBV3-2) and J usage is TRBJ2-3; TRBD2 matches 8 bases. The sequenced sample was peripheral blood. The sequence was obtained from a woman in her 50s with active or convalescent COVID-19. The DNA of the CDR3 is TGTGCCAGCAGCCAAGAAGGCGGGAGGAACACAGATACGCAGTATTTT. Protein sequence: CASSQEGGRNTDTQYF.